Presented here are 14 T cell receptor beta chains from one specimen sequenced in a study of CD8+ T cells in alopecia areata. RNA was isolated and reverse transcribed to cDNA, the sequencing template. The method was immunoSEQ multiplex PCR; TCRdb's version includes in-frame clones alone and lacks a portion of them. There are about 110,000 clones in the sample, none observed a single time. The sequencing input was lesional skin. The receptors were sampled from a C3H/HeJ mouse with alopecia areata. The mouse strain carries the MHC haplotype H2-k.

About this clone: Genes and germline come from the mouse. The read halts 4 residues ahead of the CDR3 end, with the missing end drawn from the germline J gene. V usage is TRBV13-1 and J usage is TRBJ2-5; 9 bases are shared with TRBD1. Germline CDR1 NSHNY, CDR2 SYGAGN. CDR3 length: 14 residues. This CDR3 is CASSLTGGKDTQYF. The part of the CDR3 DNA that was read is TGTGCCAGCAGTTTGACAGGGGGGAAAGAC.

A few counts support this clone. The genes are named according to mouse. The read comes to an end 4 residues before the CDR3 does, leaving the germline J gene to fill in the end. The chain uses TRBV14 and TRBJ2-7; perhaps TRBD1 as D (6 bases). The CDR3 covers 14 residues. Trimming pared 5 bases from V and 0 bases from J, leaving 12 bases between. Germline CDR1 is SGHDT and CDR2 is FRDEAV. Here the CDR3 reads CASRRDTLSYEQYF. The sequenced part of the CDR3 DNA is TGTGCCAGCAGACGGGACACTCTCTCCTAT.

Ten or more counts support this clone. Gene names and germline match the mouse. The read ends 4 residues early relative to the CDR3; the germline J gene fills the gap. V is TRBV1 and J is TRBJ2-1; tentatively, D is TRBD2 (5 bases). The ends were cut back, 0 bases at V and 3 bases at J, with 9 bases in the middle. The germline V gene has CDR1 NSQYPW and CDR2 LRSPGD (reference sequence). The CDR3 totals 15 residues. CDR3 bases read: TGCACCTGCAGTGCAGATCTGGGTTCCTATGCT. Its translation: CTCSADLGSYA. The CDR3 reads in full as CTCSADLGSYAEQFF. The entire variable domain, with the rest obtained from reference TRBV1 and TRBJ2-1, is as follows: VTLLEQNPRWRLVPRGQAVNLRCILKNSQYPWMSWYQQDLQKQLQWLFTLRSPGDKEVKSLPGADYLATRVTDTELRLQVANMSQGRTLYCTCSADLGSYAEQFFGPGTRLTVL.

This clone was recorded many times. Gene names and germline refer to mouse. The read ends 4 residues shy of where the CDR3 ends; the end is completed using the germline J gene. This sequence joins TRBV13-3 and TRBJ2-1; TRBD1 matches 9 bases. Germline lookup yields CDR1 NNHDY and CDR2 SYVADS. Trimming removed 4 bases from V and 2 bases from J; junction bases left unmatched: 4. CDR3 length equals 15 residues. CDR3 in amino acids: CASSLQGAYYAEQFF. CDR3 bases read: TGTGCCAGCAGTCTACAGGGGGCGTACTATGCT.

In this sample, this clone turned up many times. The gene names given are mouse names. The CDR3 end is not reached by the read, which stops 4 residues before it; the germline J gene fills it in. The V call is TRBV13-3, the J call TRBJ1-4; D not resolved. Germline-derived CDR1 and CDR2 are NNHDY and SYVADS. V was shortened by 2 bases and J by 0 bases, with 8 bases between the two germline ends. The CDR3 runs 15 residues. The part of the CDR3 DNA that was read is TGTGCCAGCAGTGACCCCAAATTTTCCAACGAA. As protein: CASSDPKFSNE. The whole CDR3 is CASSDPKFSNERLFF.

On this clone: The listed genes are named as in mouse. The read stops 4 residues short of the end of the CDR3; the missing end is completed from the germline J gene. The V and J genes are TRBV1 and TRBJ2-1; 8 bases are a match to TRBD1. Germline V gene sequence: CDR1 NSQYPW, CDR2 LRSPGD (reference sequence). V was pared by 5 bases and J by 2 bases, with 5 bases of the junction left unmatched. This CDR3 spans 15 amino acids. The CDR3 bases that were read are TGCACCTGCAGTCCAGGACAGGGTCACTATGCT. Its translation is CTCSPGQGHYA. The whole CDR3 protein reads CTCSPGQGHYAEQFF.

This clone has at least ten counts. Gene names refer to mouse genes. The read falls 4 residues short of the CDR3 end, and the missing part is taken from the germline J gene. This sequence joins TRBV13-3 and TRBJ2-1; 11 bases align to TRBD2. The CDR3 has 19 residues. CDR1 and CDR2 (germline): NNHDY, SYVADS. J lost 1 base, V lost 3 bases, and 12 bases had no gene match. The DNA read from the CDR3 is TGTGCCAGCAGTGGACAGGAGGTAACTGGGGGGGCCAACTATGCT. It yields the protein CASSGQEVTGGANYA. In full, the CDR3 reads CASSGQEVTGGANYAEQFF.

Of note for this clone: Genes and germline come from the mouse. The read is 4 residues too short to cover the CDR3 end, so that end is filled in from the germline J gene. This chain links TRBV19 with TRBJ1-4, with D perhaps matching TRBD1 (6 bases). The CDR3 spans 15 residues. V was shortened by 4 bases and J by 6 bases, with 16 bases between the two germline ends. Germline loops: CDR1 FNHDT, CDR2 SITEND (reference sequence). This CDR3 is CASSPRPGEDERLFF. The sequenced CDR3 bases are TGTGCCAGCAGTCCTCGCCCAGGGGAGGACGAA.

Note on this clone: Mouse gene names apply. The CDR3 goes on 4 residues after the read ends, and that part is filled in from the germline J gene. The rearrangement links TRBV17 to TRBJ2-7, with 8 bases matching TRBD1. Germline CDR1 reads MNHDT; CDR2 reads YYDKIL. The CDR3 is 14 amino acids. The chain's CDR3 is CASSRDGQGYEQYF. Incomplete CDR3 DNA: TGTGCTAGCAGTAGAGATGGACAGGGATAT.

Comments on this clone: Gene names are the mouse ones. The read falls 4 residues short of the CDR3 end, and the missing part is taken from the germline J gene. V gene TRBV13-3 combines with J gene TRBJ1-2; D is uncertain. The CDR3 is made up of 14 amino acids. Per the germline V gene, CDR1 is NNHDY and CDR2 is SYVADS. Between the trimmed V and J ends, which lost 2 bases and 1 base, there was a span of 9 bases. CDR3 in amino acids: CASSDRKLNSDYTF. CDR3 DNA (partial): TGTGCCAGCAGTGACAGAAAATTAAACTCC.

Notes on this clone: The gene names given are mouse names. The read ends 4 residues early relative to the CDR3; the germline J gene fills the gap. The V call is TRBV17, the J call TRBJ2-7, with 10 bases that match TRBD2. CDR1 and CDR2 (germline): MNHDT, YYDKIL. This CDR3 spans 14 amino acids. This CDR3 is CASSREGLGYEQYF. The part of the CDR3 DNA that was read is TGTGCTAGCAGTAGAGAGGGACTGGGGTAT.

A note on this clone: Here the gene names and germline are mouse. The sequenced part of the CDR3 DNA is TGTGCTAGCAGTGTGACAGGGCGAAACACA. This sequence encodes CASSVTGRNT. The entire CDR3 protein is CASSVTGRNTEVFF. This chain uses TRBV17 with TRBJ1-1, with 7 bases lining up with TRBD1. The read finishes 4 residues shy of the CDR3 end, and the germline J gene is used to complete it. Germline V gene lookup returns CDR1 MNHDT and CDR2 YYDKIL. The CDR3 covers 14 residues. J was trimmed by 1 base and V by 5 bases; bases with no gene match: 4.

About this clone: Gene names and germline refer to mouse. The read ends 4 residues shy of where the CDR3 ends; the end is completed using the germline J gene. The gene calls are TRBV19 and TRBJ2-1; 8 nucleotides match TRBD1. Germline CDR1 FNHDT, CDR2 SITEND (reference sequence). The CDR3 length is 13 residues. Partial CDR3 DNA: TGTGCCAGCAGTAATCCAGGGGGCGCT. It specifies CASSNPGGA. The whole CDR3 protein is CASSNPGGAEQFF.

About this clone itself: These gene names are mouse names. The read ends 4 residues before the CDR3 terminus; that terminus is restored from the germline J gene. This rearrangement joins TRBV13-3 to TRBJ2-3; 7 bases agree with TRBD1. V trimming: 0 bases; J trimming: 0 bases; junction bases outside the gene matches: 7. The CDR3 spans 17 residues. Germline CDR1 NNHDY, CDR2 SYVADS. Incomplete CDR3 DNA: TGTGCCAGCAGTGATGCCCTCGGGACAGATAGTGCAGAA. Its protein product is CASSDALGTDSAE. The entire CDR3 sequence reads CASSDALGTDSAETLYF.